This T cell receptor beta chain was documented in a study of blood T cell repertoires in COVID-19. About the study: PBMCs, B-cell-depleted T cells, or T cells were the source of the cDNA or gDNA that made up the material.

Generated by immunoSEQ multiplex PCR, the TCRdb table keeps only in-frame clones and is missing some. The sample lists 150,000 to 200,000 clones; 76% were seen once. The CDR3 contains 17 residues. The junction had 9 bases not matched to a gene; V was cut back by 0 bases and J by 4 bases. Germline CDR1 and CDR2: LNHNV and YYDKDF (reference sequence). This clone appeared a single time. Clinical history reported by participants formed the basis on which cohorts were assigned. This sequence was found in a woman aged 45-60 years with acute COVID-19. The specimen was PBMCs or T cells enriched from blood (not recorded which). V and J are TRBV15 and TRBJ1-2, with 9 positions matching TRBD1. CDR3 in amino acids: CATSRDQGSTGGYGYTF. CDR3 bases: TGTGCCACCAGCAGAGATCAGGGGTCGACAGGGGGCTATGGCTACACCTTC.